A selection of T cell receptor beta chains follows, all from one sample in a study of blood T cell repertoires in COVID-19. The repertoire was sequenced with immunoSEQ multiplex PCR; TCRdb's copy has only in-frame clones and lacks some. The data contain 110,000 to 150,000 clones, around 79% of them singletons. The specimen sequenced was peripheral blood. The receptors stem from a man aged 50-60 years with active or convalescent COVID-19. The CDR3 runs from the conserved cysteine through the conserved F or W. The D gene is left open where the match is weak. Size is omitted from some rows. Given values are once, few, many or a class for expanded clones.

v_gene	len	d_gene	j_gene	abundance	CDR3aa	CDR3nt
TRBV5-1	16	TRBD2	TRBJ2-3	NA	CASSPGEREYTDTQYF	TGCGCCAGCAGCCCCGGGGAGCGGGAGTATACAGATACGCAGTATTTT
TRBV7-3	17	TRBD1	TRBJ2-6	NA	CASKQTGGSSGANVLTF	TGTGCCAGCAAGCAGACAGGGGGGAGCTCTGGGGCCAACGTCCTGACTTTC
TRBV18	16	NA	TRBJ1-6	NA	CASSGQPSSYNSPLHF	TGTGCCAGCTCAGGGCAGCCCAGCTCCTATAATTCACCCCTCCACTTT
TRBV28	16	NA	TRBJ2-1	NA	CASRSRGLHHYNEQFF	TGTGCCAGCAGATCCCGGGGACTCCATCACTACAATGAGCAGTTCTTC
TRBV7-3	15	TRBD2	TRBJ2-7	NA	CASSSGTSGKGEQYF	TGTGCCAGCAGCTCCGGGACTAGCGGGAAGGGCGAGCAGTACTTC
TRBV25-1	14	TRBD1	TRBJ2-3	few	CASRTSTGADTQYF	TGTGCCAGCAGAACATCGACAGGGGCAGATACGCAGTATTTT
TRBV28	14	NA	TRBJ2-1	NA	CASSLTGRFNEQFF	TGTGCCAGCAGCCTGACAGGTAGATTCAATGAGCAGTTCTTC
TRBV6-5	12	NA	TRBJ1-1	NA	CASRTPWGESFF	TGTGCCAGCAGGACCCCGTGGGGGGAATCTTTCTTT
TRBV27	15	NA	TRBJ2-1	NA	CASSDARGVFYEQFF	TGTGCCAGCAGTGATGCGCGGGGAGTCTTCTATGAGCAGTTCTTC
TRBV5-1	15	TRBD2	TRBJ2-1	NA	CASSVGLAGVNEQFF	TGCGCCAGCAGCGTGGGACTAGCGGGAGTTAATGAGCAGTTCTTC
TRBV6-5	14	TRBD2	TRBJ2-1	few	CASSDLAGRGEQFF	TGTGCCAGCAGCGATTTAGCGGGAAGGGGTGAGCAGTTCTTC
TRBV3-1/TRBV3-2	15	NA	TRBJ2-2	NA	CASSQWLRSTGELFF	TGTGCCAGCAGCCAATGGCTCCGGAGCACCGGGGAGCTGTTTTTT
TRBV20-1	12	NA	TRBJ2-7	NA	CSASGSSYEQYF	TGCAGTGCTAGTGGTAGCTCCTACGAGCAGTACTTC
TRBV7-3	15	TRBD2	TRBJ2-2	NA	CASSLSGRNTGELFF	TGTGCCAGCAGCCTTAGCGGGAGGAACACCGGGGAGCTGTTTTTT
TRBV7-8	19	TRBD2	TRBJ2-3	NA	CASSLFPRGWRGSADTQYF	TGTGCCAGCAGCTTATTCCCCCGAGGGTGGCGGGGGTCGGCAGATACGCAGTATTTT
TRBV12-3/TRBV12-4	13	NA	TRBJ2-7	few	CASSLGAYYEQYF	TGTGCCAGCAGCCTAGGGGCGTACTACGAGCAGTACTTC
TRBV7-9	14	TRBD2	TRBJ2-1	NA	CASSREGGPNEQFF	TGTGCCAGCAGCAGGGAGGGAGGGCCAAATGAGCAGTTCTTC
TRBV7-2	15	TRBD2	TRBJ2-3	NA	CASSLGSGITDTQYF	TGTGCCAGCAGCTTAGGGAGCGGGATCACAGATACGCAGTATTTT
TRBV18	15	TRBD1	TRBJ2-5	once	CASSRDRGEQETQYF	TGTGCCAGCTCACGTGACAGGGGGGAGCAAGAGACCCAGTACTTC
TRBV30	12	NA	TRBJ1-2	NA	CAWKQGLTGYTF	TGTGCCTGGAAACAGGGTTTAACTGGCTACACCTTC
TRBV11-2	17	TRBD2	TRBJ2-5	once	CASSLGGLAGSKETQYF	TGTGCCAGCAGCTTGGGAGGACTAGCGGGTTCTAAAGAGACCCAGTACTTC
TRBV27	13	TRBD1	TRBJ2-7	NA	CASPSTGTYEQYF	TGTGCCAGCCCTTCGACAGGGACGTACGAGCAGTACTTC
TRBV9	17	NA	TRBJ1-6	few	CASSVGQGSSYNSPLHF	TGTGCCAGCAGCGTAGGGCAGGGAAGCTCCTATAATTCACCCCTCCACTTT
TRBV28	15	TRBD1	TRBJ1-2	once	CASRTGTGPNYGYTF	TGTGCCAGCAGAACCGGGACAGGACCCAACTATGGCTACACCTTC
TRBV4-1	19	TRBD2	TRBJ2-1	few	CASSPLIRLAEGFYNEQFF	TGCGCCAGCAGCCCCCTAATCCGACTAGCGGAGGGGTTTTACAATGAGCAGTTCTTC
TRBV19	14	TRBD2	TRBJ2-2	few	CASSSGRVTGELFF	TGTGCCAGTAGTAGCGGGAGGGTCACCGGGGAGCTGTTTTTT
TRBV4-1	18	TRBD2	TRBJ2-3	few	CASSRGLAGGPSADTQYF	TGCGCCAGCAGCCGGGGACTAGCGGGAGGGCCGAGTGCAGATACGCAGTATTTT
TRBV7-9	14	TRBD1	TRBJ1-1	few	CASSPTGGGTEAFF	TGTGCCAGCAGCCCCACAGGGGGGGGCACTGAAGCTTTCTTT
TRBV3-1/TRBV3-2	15	TRBD2	TRBJ2-7	NA	CASSQDGTSGYEQYF	TGTGCCAGCAGCCAAGATGGGACTAGCGGCTACGAGCAGTACTTC
TRBV5-1	19	TRBD1	TRBJ1-5	NA	CASSLSGTGDCYSNQPQHF	TGCGCCAGCAGCTTGTCCGGGACAGGCGACTGTTATAGCAATCAGCCCCAGCATTTT
TRBV28	15	NA	TRBJ2-3	NA	CASIYDRKVGDTQYF	TGTGCCAGCATCTACGACAGGAAGGTTGGAGATACGCAGTATTTT
TRBV5-4	16	TRBD2	TRBJ2-3	NA	CASSLGLADLGDTQYF	TGTGCCAGCAGCCTCGGACTAGCGGATCTAGGGGATACGCAGTATTTT
TRBV6-5	12	NA	TRBJ2-5	NA	CASSRRQETQYF	TGTGCCAGCAGTCGGAGACAAGAGACCCAGTACTTC
TRBV11-2	16	NA	TRBJ2-7	NA	CASKRIIGGRFSEQYF	TGTGCCAGCAAAAGAATAATCGGAGGCCGCTTTTCCGAGCAGTACTTC
TRBV5-4	15	TRBD1	TRBJ2-5	NA	CASSLDRGHSETQYF	TGTGCCAGCAGCTTGGACAGGGGGCATTCGGAGACCCAGTACTTC
TRBV5-1	15	NA	TRBJ2-5	NA	CASSLGQALRETQYF	TGCGCCAGCAGCTTGGGACAGGCGTTAAGGGAGACCCAGTACTTC
TRBV6-5	13	TRBD2	TRBJ2-4	NA	CATHSSGLHIQYF	TGTGCCACCCATTCTAGCGGGCTCCACATTCAGTACTTC